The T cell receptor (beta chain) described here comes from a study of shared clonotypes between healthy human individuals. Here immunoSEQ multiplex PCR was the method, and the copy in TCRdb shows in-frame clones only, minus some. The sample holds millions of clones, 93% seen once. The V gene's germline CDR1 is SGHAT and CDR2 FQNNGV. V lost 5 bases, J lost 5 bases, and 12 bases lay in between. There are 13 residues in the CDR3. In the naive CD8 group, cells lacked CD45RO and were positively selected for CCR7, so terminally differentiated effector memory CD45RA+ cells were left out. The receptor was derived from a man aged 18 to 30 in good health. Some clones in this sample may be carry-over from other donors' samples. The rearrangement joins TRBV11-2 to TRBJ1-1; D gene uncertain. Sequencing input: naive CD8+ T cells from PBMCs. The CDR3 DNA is TGTGCCAGCAGCCCCCGAAGCTGGACTGAAGCTTTCTTT. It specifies CASSPRSWTEAFF.